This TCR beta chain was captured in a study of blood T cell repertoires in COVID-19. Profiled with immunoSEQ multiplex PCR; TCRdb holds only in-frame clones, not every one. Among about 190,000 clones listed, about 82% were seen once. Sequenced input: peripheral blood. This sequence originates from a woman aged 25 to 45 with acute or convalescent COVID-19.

DNA of the CDR3: TGTGCCAGCACTCCAATACGCAGGGGTACAGATACGCAGTATTTT. Its translation is CASTPIRRGTDTQYF. The V call is TRBV5-6, the J call TRBJ2-3; D may be TRBD1 (6 bases). This CDR3 has 15 residues. V was trimmed by 6 bases and J by 3 bases, leaving 17 bases between them. Germline V gene data show CDR1 as SGHDT and CDR2 as YYEEEE.